A single sample gave rise to the 24 T cell receptor beta chains below, sequenced in a study of STAT5B mutations in CD4+ large granular lymphocyte leukemia. The method was immunoSEQ multiplex PCR; TCRdb's version includes in-frame clones alone and lacks a portion of them. The table shows about 31,000 clones, with 55% to 80% occurring only once. The sequenced material came from CD4+ T cells from blood buffy coats. These TCRs come from a human donor in good health.

The gene calls are TRBV7-2 and TRBJ2-7; D is unresolved. V was cut by 2 bases and J by 2 bases, with 10 bases left in between. CDR3 length: 14 residues. From germline, CDR1 is SGHTA and CDR2 FQGNSA. The CDR3, as DNA: TGTGCCAGCAGCTTATTGCCAGGTCCCTACGAGCAGTACTTC. Amino acids: CASSLLPGPYEQYF.

The sample holds a few counts of this clone. V and J are TRBV4-3 and TRBJ2-1; a possible D gene is TRBD1 (5 bases). Trimming cost V 3 bases and J 5 bases, with 20 bases left between them. CDR1 is LGHNA, CDR2 YSLEER, per germline. The CDR3 runs to 17 residues. CDR3 sequence (DNA): TGCGCCAGCAGCCATGGGGCAGGGCTTTCCCCAGACAATGAGCAGTTCTTC. Translation: CASSHGAGLSPDNEQFF.

This clone appeared once. The chain carries TRBV10-3 and TRBJ2-5, with 9 bases matching TRBD2. This CDR3 has 16 residues. Germline V gives CDR1 ENHRY, CDR2 SYGVKD. Unmatched junction bases numbered 11, after V lost 4 bases and J lost 5 bases. CDR3 sequence: CAISAVGGGDVETQYF. CDR3 bases: TGTGCCATCAGTGCGGTCGGCGGGGGGGACGTGGAGACCCAGTACTTC.

The rearrangement uses TRBV5-1 and TRBJ1-1, with 10 bases matching TRBD1. Germline CDR1 SGHRS, CDR2 YFSETQ. V gave up 4 bases and J gave up 2 bases; unmatched junction bases: 5. The CDR3 covers 15 residues. The CDR3 DNA sequence: TGCGCCAGCAGCCCGGGACAGGGGTTAAACACTGAAGCTTTCTTT. Its translation is CASSPGQGLNTEAFF.

The chain joins TRBV15 to TRBJ2-7; no clear D. From germline, CDR1 is LNHNV and CDR2 YYDKDF (reference sequence). The V gene lost 0 bases and the J gene lost 0 bases, with 6 bases spanning the gap. The CDR3 totals 14 residues. DNA of the CDR3: TGTGCCACCAGCAGAGAGGGGTTCTCCTACGAGCAGTACTTC. Encoded protein: CATSREGFSYEQYF.

This sequence joins TRBV7-9 and TRBJ2-5; 7 bases agree with TRBD1. The CDR3 sequence is 14 residues long. Germline CDR1 and CDR2: SEHNR and FQNEAQ (reference sequence). Unmatched junction bases numbered 5, after V lost 3 bases and J lost 4 bases. The CDR3 region is CASSFLTGTETQYF. CDR3 DNA: TGTGCCAGCAGCTTTTTGACAGGGACAGAGACCCAGTACTTC. Full variable domain (missing parts from reference TRBV7-9 and TRBJ2-5): DTGVSQNPRHKITKRGQNVTFRCDPISEHNRLYWYRQTLGQGPEFLTYFQNEAQLEKSRLLSDRFSAERPKGSFSTLEIQRTEQGDSAMYLCASSFLTGTETQYFGPGTRLLVL.

This rearrangement joins TRBV4-3 to TRBJ1-6; D unresolved. This CDR3 is built from 18 residues. In germline, CDR1 is LGHNA, CDR2 YSLEER. Trimming removed 1 base from V and 9 bases from J, with 22 bases in between. The DNA of the CDR3 is TGCGCCAGCAGCCAAGTTGGGCCGCTGGAGGATATATTTTCACCCCTCCACTTT. Its protein is CASSQVGPLEDIFSPLHF.

The J gene is TRBJ1-3, the V gene TRBV28, with D perhaps TRBD1 (6 bases). The germline V gene has CDR1 MDHEN and CDR2 SYDVKM. V was clipped by 11 bases and J by 1 base, with 12 bases between them. This CDR3 is built from 13 residues. As DNA, the CDR3 is TGTGCCGGCTGCAGGGGTTCTGGAAACACCATATATTTT. It encodes CAGCRGSGNTIYF.

This sequence joins TRBV18 and TRBJ2-3, with unresolved D. Per the germline V gene, CDR1 is KGHSH and CDR2 is LQKENI. Trimming stripped 0 bases from V and 2 bases from J, with 6 bases between. The CDR3 totals 14 residues. The CDR3 is CASSPPSATDTQYF. The CDR3 nucleotides are TGTGCCAGCTCACCACCGAGCGCCACAGATACGCAGTATTTT.

V is TRBV15 and J is TRBJ1-2; D might be TRBD1 (6 bases). Germline values: CDR1 LNHNV, CDR2 YYDKDF (reference sequence). This CDR3 region has 16 residues. Trimming pared 0 bases from V and 4 bases from J, leaving 15 bases between. CDR3 coding DNA: TGTGCCACCAGCAGAGATTACCCCGAAGGGGGCTATGGCTACACCTTC. Translated, it gives CATSRDYPEGGYGYTF.

V usage is TRBV30 and J usage is TRBJ2-7; TRBD2 aligns across 8 bases. This CDR3 region has 14 residues. Looked up from germline, CDR1 is GTSNPN and CDR2 is SVGIG (reference sequence). V shed 2 bases and J 5 bases; nucleotides not matched to a gene: 8. The CDR3 DNA is TGTGCCTGGAGTCCGGGGGGGCTAGGGGACGAGCAGTACTTC. This sequence encodes CAWSPGGLGDEQYF.

This clone was recorded a few times. The CDR3 sequence: CASSIPGQSYGYTF. For the CDR3, the DNA is TGTGCCAGTAGTATTCCGGGACAGTCGTATGGCTACACCTTC. V and J are TRBV19 and TRBJ1-2; 7 bases match TRBD1. The CDR3 length is 14 residues. V dropped 3 bases and J dropped 5; count of bases not matched to a gene: 6. Germline V lookup: CDR1 LNHDA, CDR2 SQIVND (reference sequence).

The CDR3 loop reads CASSLVGANQPQHF. The CDR3 nucleotides are TGTGCCAGCAGCTTAGTAGGGGCGAATCAGCCCCAGCATTTT. The chain couples TRBV7-2 to TRBJ1-5; the D gene is possibly TRBD1 (5 bases). The CDR3 loop spans 14 amino acids. V lost 1 base to trimming and J lost 4 bases, with 8 bases between them. Germline values: CDR1 SGHTA, CDR2 FQGNSA.

This clone was detected a few times. The chain employs TRBV10-3 and TRBJ1-6; D perhaps matches TRBD1 (5 bases). The CDR3 runs to 12 residues. The germline CDR1 and CDR2 sequences are ENHRY and SYGVKD. V was shortened by 10 bases and J by 7 bases, with 11 bases between the two germline ends. Here the CDR3 DNA reads TGTGCCACCCGGGGGGGGAATTCACCCCTCCACTTT. Translated: CATRGGNSPLHF.

The chain employs TRBV4-3 and TRBJ2-3, with TRBD2 matching over 10 bases. J gave up 2 bases and V 0 bases, and 5 bases lay outside the gene matches. CDR3 length equals 17 residues. From germline, CDR1 is LGHNA and CDR2 YSLEER. DNA for the CDR3: TGCGCCAGCAGCCAAGATCTAGCGGGGGCCCCCACAGATACGCAGTATTTT. It specifies CASSQDLAGAPTDTQYF.

This chain connects TRBV6-6 to TRBJ2-1; tentative D call: TRBD1 (6 bases). The CDR3 totals 14 residues. Germline assignment: CDR1 MNHNY and CDR2 SVGAGI (reference sequence). Trimming shortened V by 4 bases and J by 9 bases, and 16 bases separated the two germline ends. CDR3 residues: CASSFRGDDGEQFF. CDR3 nucleotide sequence: TGTGCCAGCAGTTTCAGGGGAGATGATGGTGAGCAGTTCTTC.

The chain carries TRBV10-3 and TRBJ2-5; TRBD1 aligns across 10 bases. V shed 5 bases and J 5 bases; nucleotides not matched to a gene: 8. Germline CDR1 is ENHRY and CDR2 is SYGVKD. This CDR3 contains 15 residues. CDR3 sequence (DNA): TGTGCCATCAGTCCCGGACAGGGGGAGCGGGAGACCCAGTACTTC. Amino acid sequence: CAISPGQGERETQYF.

This chain connects TRBV6-6 to TRBJ2-7; possibly TRBD1 for D (6 bases). Trimming took 5 bases from V and 3 from J, leaving 17 bases between them. This CDR3 contains 15 residues. Germline V gives CDR1 MNHNY, CDR2 SVGAGI (reference sequence). This CDR3 reads CASSTTGRMNYEQYF. CDR3 coding DNA: TGTGCCAGCAGTACGACAGGTCGTATGAACTACGAGCAGTACTTC.

The genes are TRBV29-1 and TRBJ2-5; D is unclear. This CDR3 is 13 amino acids long. Germline-derived CDR1 and CDR2 are SQVTM and ANQGSEA. V lost 7 bases and J 1 base, leaving 13 bases between the germline ends. CDR3 DNA: TGCAGCGCCTATATCCCCACCCAAGAGACCCAGTACTTC. This codes for CSAYIPTQETQYF.

V is TRBV5-1 and J is TRBJ2-1; 7 bases map to TRBD1. The CDR3 is 17 amino acids. In germline, CDR1 is SGHRS, CDR2 YFSETQ. J was trimmed by 1 base and V by 4 bases; bases with no gene match: 11. Written as DNA, the CDR3 is TGCGCCAGCAGCCCGGGGCGGCAGGGGGTATCCTACAATGAGCAGTTCTTC. Translation: CASSPGRQGVSYNEQFF.

The genes are TRBV29-1 and TRBJ2-7; D perhaps matches TRBD1 (5 bases). This CDR3 has 13 residues. Trimming shortened V by 4 bases and J by 2 bases, and 12 bases separated the two germline ends. The germline CDR1 and CDR2 sequences are SQVTM and ANQGSEA. CDR3 sequence (DNA): TGCAGCGTTGTTCCAGGGTTAGCCTACGAGCAGTACTTC. The encoded protein is CSVVPGLAYEQYF.

This chain links TRBV5-6 with TRBJ1-4; perhaps TRBD1 as D (6 bases). Trimming removed 5 bases at V and 5 bases at J, with 13 bases between. This CDR3 comprises 14 residues. Germline V CDR1 and CDR2: SGHDT, YYEEEE. This CDR3 is CASRSQGINEKLFF. In DNA, the CDR3 is TGTGCCAGCAGATCCCAGGGGATAAATGAAAAACTGTTTTTT.

The chain has TRBV19 and TRBJ2-5, with 10 bases lining up with TRBD2. This CDR3 has 15 amino acids. Germline values: CDR1 LNHDA, CDR2 SQIVND (reference sequence). J lost 2 bases, V lost 7 bases, and 7 bases had no gene match. The CDR3 DNA reads as TGTGCCAGTACCGCCCGGACTAGCGGTCAAGAGACCCAGTACTTC. Its protein is CASTARTSGQETQYF.

The CDR3 DNA is TGTGCCAGCAGTGAAGCGTACCGAACGAGAAGAAAGAACACTGAAGCTTTCTTT. Its translation: CASSEAYRTRRKNTEAFF. The rearrangement joins TRBV2 to TRBJ1-1; D unclear. From germline, CDR1 is SNHLY and CDR2 FYNNEI. This CDR3 is built from 18 residues. Trimming left V 0 bases short and J 1 base short, with 18 bases between.